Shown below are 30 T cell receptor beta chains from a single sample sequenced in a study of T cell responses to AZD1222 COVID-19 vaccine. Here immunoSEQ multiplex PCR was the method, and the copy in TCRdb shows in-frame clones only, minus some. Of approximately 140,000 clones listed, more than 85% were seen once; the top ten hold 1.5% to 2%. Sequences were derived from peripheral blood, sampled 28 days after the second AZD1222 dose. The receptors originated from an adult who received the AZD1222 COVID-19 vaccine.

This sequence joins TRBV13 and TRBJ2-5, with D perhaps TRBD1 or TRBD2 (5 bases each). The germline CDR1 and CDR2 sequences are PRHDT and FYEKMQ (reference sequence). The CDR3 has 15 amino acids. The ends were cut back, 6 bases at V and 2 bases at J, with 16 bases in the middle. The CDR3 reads CASSLGAWGQETQYF. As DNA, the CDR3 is TGTGCCAGCAGTCTAGGGGCCTGGGGGCAAGAGACCCAGTACTTC.

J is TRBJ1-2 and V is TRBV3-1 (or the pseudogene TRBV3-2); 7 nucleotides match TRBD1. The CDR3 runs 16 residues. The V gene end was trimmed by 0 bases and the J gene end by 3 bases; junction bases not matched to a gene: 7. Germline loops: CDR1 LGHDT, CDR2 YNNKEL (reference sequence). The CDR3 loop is CASSQEGWQGDYGYTF. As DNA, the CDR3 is TGTGCCAGCAGCCAAGAAGGGTGGCAGGGGGACTATGGCTACACCTTC.

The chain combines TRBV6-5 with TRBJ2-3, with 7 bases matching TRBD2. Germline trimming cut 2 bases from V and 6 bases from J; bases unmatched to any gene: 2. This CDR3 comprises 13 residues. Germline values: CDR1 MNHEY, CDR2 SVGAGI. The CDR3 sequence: CASSYGGEDTQYF. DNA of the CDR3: TGTGCCAGCAGTTACGGGGGGGAGGATACGCAGTATTTT.

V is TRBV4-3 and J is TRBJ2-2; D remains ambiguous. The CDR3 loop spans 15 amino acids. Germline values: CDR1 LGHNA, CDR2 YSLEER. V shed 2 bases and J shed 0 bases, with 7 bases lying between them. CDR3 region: CASSQSLTNTGELFF. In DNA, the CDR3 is TGCGCCAGCAGCCAATCGCTAACGAACACCGGGGAGCTGTTTTTT.

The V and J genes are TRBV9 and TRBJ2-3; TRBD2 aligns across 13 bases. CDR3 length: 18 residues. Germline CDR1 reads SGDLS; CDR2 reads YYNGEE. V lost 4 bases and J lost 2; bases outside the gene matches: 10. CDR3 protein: CASSSPTSGGLYTDTQYF. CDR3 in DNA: TGTGCCAGCAGCTCGCCGACTAGCGGGGGGTTATACACAGATACGCAGTATTTT.

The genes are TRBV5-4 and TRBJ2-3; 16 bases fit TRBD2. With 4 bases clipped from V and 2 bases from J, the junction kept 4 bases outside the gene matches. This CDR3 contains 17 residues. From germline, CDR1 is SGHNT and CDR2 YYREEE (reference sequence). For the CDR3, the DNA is TGTGCCAGCAGCCCGGGACTAGCGGGGGGGCTCACAGATACGCAGTATTTT. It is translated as CASSPGLAGGLTDTQYF.

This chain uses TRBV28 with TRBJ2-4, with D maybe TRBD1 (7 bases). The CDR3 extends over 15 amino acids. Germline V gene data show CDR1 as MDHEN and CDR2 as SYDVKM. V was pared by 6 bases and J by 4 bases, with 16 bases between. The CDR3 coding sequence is TGTGCCAGCAGCCAGGGGGGCGGCAGAAAAAACATTCAGTACTTC. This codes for CASSQGGGRKNIQYF.

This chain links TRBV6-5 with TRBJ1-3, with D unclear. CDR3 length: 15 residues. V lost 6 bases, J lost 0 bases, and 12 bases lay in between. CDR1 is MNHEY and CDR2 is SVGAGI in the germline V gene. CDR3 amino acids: CASSPQSDSGNTIYF. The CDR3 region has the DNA TGTGCCAGCAGCCCCCAGTCCGACTCTGGAAACACCATATATTTT.

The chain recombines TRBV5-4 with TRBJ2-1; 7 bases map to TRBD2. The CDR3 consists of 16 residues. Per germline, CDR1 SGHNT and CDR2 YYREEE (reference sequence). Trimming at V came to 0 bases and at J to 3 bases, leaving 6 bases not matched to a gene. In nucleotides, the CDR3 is TGTGCCAGCAGCTTGGGAGTCGGGGGGATCTACAATGAGCAGTTCTTC. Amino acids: CASSLGVGGIYNEQFF.

The CDR3 region is CASSLGLAGEQYV. CDR3 DNA: TGTGCCAGCAGCTTGGGACTAGCAGGCGAGCAGTACGTC. This chain joins TRBV5-6 and TRBJ2-7, with 7 bases matching TRBD2. V trimming: 0 bases; J trimming: 6 bases; junction bases outside the gene matches: 3. The CDR3 is made up of 13 amino acids. Germline loops: CDR1 SGHDT, CDR2 YYEEEE.

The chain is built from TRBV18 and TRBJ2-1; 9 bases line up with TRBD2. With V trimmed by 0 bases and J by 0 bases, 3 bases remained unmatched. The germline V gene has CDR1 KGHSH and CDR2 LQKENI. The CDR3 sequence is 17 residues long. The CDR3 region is CASSPPLAGPSYNEQFF. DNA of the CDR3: TGTGCCAGCTCACCACCTCTAGCGGGACCCTCCTACAATGAGCAGTTCTTC.

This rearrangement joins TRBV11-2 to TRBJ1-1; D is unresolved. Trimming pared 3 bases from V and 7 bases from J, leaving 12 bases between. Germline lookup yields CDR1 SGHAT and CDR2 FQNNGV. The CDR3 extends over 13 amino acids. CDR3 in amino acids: CASSFPPGGEAFF. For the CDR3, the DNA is TGTGCCAGCAGCTTCCCCCCAGGAGGTGAAGCTTTCTTT.

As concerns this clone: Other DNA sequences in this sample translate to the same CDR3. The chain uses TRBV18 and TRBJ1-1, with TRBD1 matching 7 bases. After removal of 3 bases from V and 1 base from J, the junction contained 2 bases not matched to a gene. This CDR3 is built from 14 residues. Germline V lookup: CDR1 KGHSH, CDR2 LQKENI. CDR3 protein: CASSPTGTNTEAFF. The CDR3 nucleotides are TGTGCCAGCTCACCGACAGGGACGAACACTGAAGCTTTCTTT.

DNA of the CDR3: TGCGCCAGCAGCTTGGCAGGGACAGGGGGCCAAGAGACCCAGTACTTC. The encoded protein is CASSLAGTGGQETQYF. The genes are TRBV5-1 and TRBJ2-5, with 11 positions matching TRBD1. CDR3 length: 16 residues. The junction had 2 bases not matched to a gene; V was cut back by 0 bases and J by 1 base. CDR1 and CDR2 from the germline V gene are SGHRS and YFSETQ.

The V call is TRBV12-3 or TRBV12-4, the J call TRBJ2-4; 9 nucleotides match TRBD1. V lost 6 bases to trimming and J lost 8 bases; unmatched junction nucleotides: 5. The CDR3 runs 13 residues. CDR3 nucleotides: TGTGCCAGCAGCGGGACAGGGCCGGACATTCAGTACTTC. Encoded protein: CASSGTGPDIQYF.

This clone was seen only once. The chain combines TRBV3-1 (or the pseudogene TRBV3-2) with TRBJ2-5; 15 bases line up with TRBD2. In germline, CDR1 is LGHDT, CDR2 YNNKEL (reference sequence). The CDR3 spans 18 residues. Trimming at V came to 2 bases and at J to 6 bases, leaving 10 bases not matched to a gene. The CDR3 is CASSQLLLGLAGGKTQYF. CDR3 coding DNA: TGTGCCAGCAGCCAACTGTTACTGGGACTAGCGGGGGGAAAGACCCAGTACTTC.

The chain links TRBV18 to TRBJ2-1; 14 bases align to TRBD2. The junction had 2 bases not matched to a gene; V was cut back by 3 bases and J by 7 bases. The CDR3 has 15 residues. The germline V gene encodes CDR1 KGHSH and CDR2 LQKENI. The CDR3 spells CASSPGLAGDNEQFF. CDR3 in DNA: TGTGCCAGCTCACCGGGACTAGCGGGAGATAATGAGCAGTTCTTC. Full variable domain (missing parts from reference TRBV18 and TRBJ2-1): NAGVMQNPRHLVRRRGQEARLRCSPMKGHSHVYWYRQLPEEGLKFMVYLQKENIIDESGMPKERFSAEFPKEGPSILRIQQVVRGDSAAYFCASSPGLAGDNEQFFGPGTRLTVL.

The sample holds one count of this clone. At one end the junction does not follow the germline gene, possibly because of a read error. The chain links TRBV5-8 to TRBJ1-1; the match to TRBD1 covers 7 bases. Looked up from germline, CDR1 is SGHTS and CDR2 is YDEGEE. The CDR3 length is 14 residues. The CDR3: CASSRTGLNAEAFF. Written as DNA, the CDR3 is TGTGCCAGCTCGAGGACAGGCCTGAACGCTGAAGCTTTCTTT. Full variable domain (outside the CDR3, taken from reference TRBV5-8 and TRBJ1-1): EAGVTQSPTHLIKTRGQQATLRCSPISGHTSVYWYQQALGLGLQFLLWYDEGEERNRGNFPPRFSGRQFPNYSSELNVNALELEDSALYLCASSRTGLNAEAFFGQGTRLTVV.

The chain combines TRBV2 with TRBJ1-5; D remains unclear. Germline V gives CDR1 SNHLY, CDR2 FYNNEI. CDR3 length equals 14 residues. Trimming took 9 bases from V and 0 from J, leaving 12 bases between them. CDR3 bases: TGTGCCAGTAGGTTGGCCTATAGCAATCAGCCCCAGCATTTT. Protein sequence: CASRLAYSNQPQHF.

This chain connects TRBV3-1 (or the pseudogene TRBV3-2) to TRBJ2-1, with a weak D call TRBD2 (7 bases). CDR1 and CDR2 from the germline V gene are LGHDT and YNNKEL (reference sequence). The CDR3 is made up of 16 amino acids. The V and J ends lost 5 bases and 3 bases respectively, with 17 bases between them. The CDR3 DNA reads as TGTGCCAGCAGCTCATGGGGGGGGGCTATCTACAATGAGCAGTTCTTC. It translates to CASSSWGGAIYNEQFF.

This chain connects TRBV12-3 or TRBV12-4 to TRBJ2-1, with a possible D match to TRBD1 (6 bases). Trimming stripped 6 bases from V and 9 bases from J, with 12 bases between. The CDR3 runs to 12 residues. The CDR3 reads CASSGQMGEQFF. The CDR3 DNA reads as TGTGCCAGCAGCGGACAGATGGGTGAGCAGTTCTTC.

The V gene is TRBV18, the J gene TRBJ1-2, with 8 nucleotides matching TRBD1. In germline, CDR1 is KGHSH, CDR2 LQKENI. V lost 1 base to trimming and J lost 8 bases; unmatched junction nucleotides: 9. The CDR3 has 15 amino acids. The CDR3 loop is CASSPRSGGDGGYTF. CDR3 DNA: TGTGCCAGCTCACCACGCTCAGGGGGCGATGGGGGCTACACCTTC.

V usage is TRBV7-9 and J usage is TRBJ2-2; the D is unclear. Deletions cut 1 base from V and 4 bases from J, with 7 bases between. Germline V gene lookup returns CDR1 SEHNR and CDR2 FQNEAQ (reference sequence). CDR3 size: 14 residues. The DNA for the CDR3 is TGTGCCAGCAGCTTAGTGGGCACCACCGGGGAGCTGTTTTTT. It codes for CASSLVGTTGELFF.

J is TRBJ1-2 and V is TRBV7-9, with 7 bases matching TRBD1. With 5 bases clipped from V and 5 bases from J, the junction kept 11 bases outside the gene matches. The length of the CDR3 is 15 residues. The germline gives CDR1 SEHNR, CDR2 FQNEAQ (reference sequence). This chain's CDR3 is CASSKGGDRTYGYTF. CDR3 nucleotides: TGTGCCAGCAGCAAAGGGGGCGACAGGACTTATGGCTACACCTTC.

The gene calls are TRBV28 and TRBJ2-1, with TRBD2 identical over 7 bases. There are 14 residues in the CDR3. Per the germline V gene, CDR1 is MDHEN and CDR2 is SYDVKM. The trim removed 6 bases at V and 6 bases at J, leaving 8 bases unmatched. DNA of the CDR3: TGTGCCAGCAGGTCTGGCGGGAGTCTCAATGAGCAGTTCTTC. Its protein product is CASRSGGSLNEQFF.

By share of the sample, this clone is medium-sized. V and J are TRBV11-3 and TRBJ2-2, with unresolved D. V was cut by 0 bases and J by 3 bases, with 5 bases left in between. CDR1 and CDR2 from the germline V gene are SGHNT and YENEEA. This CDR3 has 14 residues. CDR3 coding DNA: TGTGCCAGCAGCTTAGACGGGTACACCGGGGAGCTGTTTTTT. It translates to CASSLDGYTGELFF.

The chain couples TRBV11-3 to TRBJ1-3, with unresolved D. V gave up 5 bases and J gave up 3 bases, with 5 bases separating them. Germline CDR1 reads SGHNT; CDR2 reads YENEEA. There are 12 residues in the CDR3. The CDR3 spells CASSLVGNTIYF. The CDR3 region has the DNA TGTGCCAGCAGCCTTGTTGGAAACACCATATATTTT.

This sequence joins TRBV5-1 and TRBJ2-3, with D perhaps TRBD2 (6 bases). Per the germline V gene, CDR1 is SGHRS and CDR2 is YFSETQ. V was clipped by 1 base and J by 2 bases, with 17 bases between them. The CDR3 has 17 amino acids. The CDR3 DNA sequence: TGCGCCAGCAGCTTGCGGGACTTACTCCCCCCCACAGATACGCAGTATTTT. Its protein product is CASSLRDLLPPTDTQYF.

In DNA, the CDR3 is TGCAGCGTTGAAGTGGGGCTCCCTAGTCCCTACAATGAGCAGTTCTTC. Translation: CSVEVGLPSPYNEQFF. The V and J genes are TRBV29-1 and TRBJ2-1, with D maybe TRBD1 (5 bases). V gave up 1 base and J gave up 2 bases, with 15 bases separating them. The CDR3 loop spans 16 amino acids. CDR1 is SQVTM, CDR2 ANQGSEA, per germline.

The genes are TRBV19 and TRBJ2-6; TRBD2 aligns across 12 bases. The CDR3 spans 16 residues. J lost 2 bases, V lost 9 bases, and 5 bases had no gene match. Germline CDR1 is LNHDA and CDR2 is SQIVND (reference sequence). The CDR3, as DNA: TGTGCCAGCCGTACTAGCGGGAGGACTGGGGCCAACGTCCTGACTTTC. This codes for CASRTSGRTGANVLTF.